Listed below are T cell receptor beta chains from one sample, sequenced in a study of shared clonotypes between healthy human individuals. The data were produced by immunoSEQ multiplex PCR, yet TCRdb's version contains in-frame clones alone and is incomplete. There are a few million clones in the sample; 93% occur only once, and 0.39% lies in the top ten. Sequencing input: naive CD4+ T cells from PBMCs. The receptors were gathered from a man younger than 30 in good health. Some clones in this sample may be carry-over from other donors' samples. The conserved cysteine and the conserved F or W are not part of the CDR3 here. The order of the fields is J gene, V gene, D gene, CDR3 protein. A D gene is named only where the DNA matches it firmly.

TRBJ1-6 TRBV7-9 - ASSRSGDSPLH
TRBJ2-7 TRBV2 - ASSEANSFYEQY
TRBJ1-5 TRBV2 TRBD1 ASSGTGGNQPQH
TRBJ2-7 TRBV28 - ASSLRRISEQY
TRBJ2-7 TRBV10-3 - AISESLEQY
TRBJ2-2 TRBV7-8 - ASSPLVRNTGELF
TRBJ2-3 TRBV5-4 - ASSRGAATTDTQY
TRBJ1-5 TRBV6-5 TRBD1 ASSRDRFNQPQH
TRBJ2-2 TRBV7-9 TRBD2 ASSPGLAANTGELF
TRBJ2-7 TRBV2 - ASSGSYEQY
TRBJ2-1 TRBV11-2 - ASSLGRSSYNEQF
TRBJ2-5 TRBV9 TRBD1 ASSVDRGSETQY
TRBJ2-1 TRBV10-3 - AIRRQPNEQF
TRBJ2-1 TRBV28 TRBD2 ASRIAGVRNEQF
TRBJ2-7 TRBV7-9 TRBD1 ASSLGSPGQTYEQY
TRBJ2-5 TRBV7-2 - ASSSLPAGYQETQY
TRBJ2-2 TRBV5-4 TRBD1 ASSLQGAFTGELF
TRBJ2-1 TRBV7-3 - ASSADPGQTYNEQF
TRBJ1-2 TRBV5-1 - ASKPPRGDGYT
TRBJ1-2 TRBV6-1 - ASSAQDRNYGYT
TRBJ1-3 TRBV18 TRBD1 ASSPRDRGNTIY
TRBJ2-7 TRBV19 TRBD2 ASRGGLTYEQY
TRBJ2-1 TRBV7-9 TRBD1 ASSLGDRDLNEQF
TRBJ2-7 TRBV6-1 TRBD1 ASSERTGFGQY
TRBJ1-1 TRBV7-9 TRBD1 ASSLLTGDTEAF
TRBJ2-1 TRBV6-1 TRBD2 ASSEAASGREGQF
TRBJ2-1 TRBV6-6 TRBD2 ASSRRLAEENEQF
TRBJ2-1 TRBV10-1 TRBD2 ASSGGGNNEQF
TRBJ2-3 TRBV5-4 TRBD2 ASSTGGGADTQY
TRBJ2-3 TRBV5-6 - ASSLDGGGTDTQY
TRBJ2-3 TRBV5-1 - ATNEGGTDTQY
TRBJ1-2 TRBV30 TRBD1 AGDRGGYGYT
TRBJ1-4 TRBV2 TRBD1 ASSQGAREKLF
TRBJ2-5 TRBV9 - ASSVATQGGSGTQY
TRBJ1-2 TRBV6-1 - ASSATGHGYT
TRBJ2-2 TRBV2 TRBD2 ASSRLAGAHGELF
TRBJ1-3 TRBV7-2 - ASSSQTGTPGNTIY
TRBJ2-2 TRBV6-6 - ASSYSPQESGELF
TRBJ2-4 TRBV28 - ANPRVPRAKNIQY